Each of the 4 T cell receptor beta chains below was sequenced from the same sample in a study of Ad26.COV2.S vaccination and SARS-CoV-2 variants. Assay used: immunoSEQ multiplex PCR; TCRdb lists only in-frame clones, some missing. The data show 430,000 or so clones, with approximately 90% seen just once and 12% held by the top ten. Specified treatment: some 19 received Ad26.COV2.S at low or high dose, single or two shots; about five received placebo; per-sample allocation not given. Specimen acquisition occurred on day 63 following the initial vaccine or placebo injection. Sequenced material: peripheral blood, taken in a trial of Ad26.COV2.S vaccine versus placebo. The receptor set was obtained from a person between 18 and 65 years old who received the Ad26.COV2.S COVID-19 vaccine or a placebo.

The chain uses TRBV7-2 and TRBJ2-7, with D perhaps TRBD2 (6 bases). Trimming left V 1 base short and J 6 bases short, with 16 bases between. CDR1 is SGHTA and CDR2 is FQGNSA in the germline V gene. The CDR3 extends over 15 amino acids. CDR3 protein: CASSLDGRGRSEQYF. CDR3 in DNA: TGTGCCAGCAGCTTAGACGGGAGAGGGCGAAGCGAGCAGTACTTC.

The rearrangement uses TRBV10-3 and TRBJ1-2, with TRBD1 matching 8 bases. This CDR3 has 15 amino acids. V shed 0 bases and J 4 bases; nucleotides not matched to a gene: 4. Germline V gives CDR1 ENHRY, CDR2 SYGVKD. The CDR3 reads CAISESQGAVYGYTF. The CDR3 region has the DNA TGTGCCATCAGTGAGTCGCAGGGGGCTGTCTATGGCTACACCTTC.

The gene calls are TRBV7-9 and TRBJ2-1; TRBD2 matches 7 bases. Germline V lookup: CDR1 SEHNR, CDR2 FQNEAQ (reference sequence). CDR3 size: 15 residues. V was clipped by 5 bases and J by 8 bases; unmatched bases: 12. The CDR3: CASSVPSGAGYEQFF. The CDR3, as DNA: TGTGCCAGCAGCGTTCCTAGCGGAGCTGGGTATGAGCAGTTCTTC.

The J gene is TRBJ2-1, the V gene TRBV19; the match to TRBD2 covers 12 bases. From germline, CDR1 is LNHDA and CDR2 SQIVND (reference sequence). The V and J ends lost 2 bases and 5 bases, in that order; junction bases with no gene match: 1. The CDR3 length is 15 residues. The CDR3 DNA reads TGTGCCAGTAGTATACTAGCGGGAGGGGACAATGAGCAGTTCTTC. Translation gives CASSILAGGDNEQFF.